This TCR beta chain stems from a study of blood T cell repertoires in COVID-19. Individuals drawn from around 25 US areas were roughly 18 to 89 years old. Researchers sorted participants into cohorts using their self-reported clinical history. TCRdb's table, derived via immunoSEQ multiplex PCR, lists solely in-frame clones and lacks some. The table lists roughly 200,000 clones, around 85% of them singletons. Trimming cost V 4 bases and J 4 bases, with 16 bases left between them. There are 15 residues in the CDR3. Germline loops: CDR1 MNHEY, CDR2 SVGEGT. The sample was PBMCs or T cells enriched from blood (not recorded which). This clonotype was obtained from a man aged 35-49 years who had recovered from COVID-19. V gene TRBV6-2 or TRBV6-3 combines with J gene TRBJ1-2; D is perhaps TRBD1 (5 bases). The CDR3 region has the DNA TGTGCCAGCAGTTCCTCGGACACCCTTGGCTATGGCTACACCTTC. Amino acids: CASSSSDTLGYGYTF.